This T cell receptor beta chain derives from a study of spatial heterogeneity in lung cancer. Study overall: For the average unique TCR and UMI combination, more than 8.5 occurrences appeared in raw reads.

Single TCR cDNA molecules each had their own unique molecular identifier. TCRdb analysed the 5' RACE reads with MiXCR anew, one entry per CDR3 protein. The sample has some 40,000 distinct CDR3 sequences, around 5.2% seen once. This clonotype was observed many times. Time point defined: sample taken at primary tumor resection. Sequencing was performed on whole RNA extracted from tumor and nontumor lung tissue, or from frozen PBMC, and the material was left unsorted. From germline, CDR1 is LNHDA and CDR2 SQIVND (reference sequence). This CDR3 is 17 amino acids long. V was trimmed by 0 bases and J by 1 base, leaving 14 bases between them.

This TCR derives from a female donor with early-stage non-small cell lung cancer. The V gene is TRBV19, the J gene TRBJ2-3; weak D call: TRBD1 (5 bases). This specimen was PBMCs, taken at surgery. DNA of the CDR3: TGTGCCAGTAGTATAGATACCCCCCAGGGTGGCACAGATACGCAGTATTTT. Protein sequence: CASSIDTPQGGTDTQYF.